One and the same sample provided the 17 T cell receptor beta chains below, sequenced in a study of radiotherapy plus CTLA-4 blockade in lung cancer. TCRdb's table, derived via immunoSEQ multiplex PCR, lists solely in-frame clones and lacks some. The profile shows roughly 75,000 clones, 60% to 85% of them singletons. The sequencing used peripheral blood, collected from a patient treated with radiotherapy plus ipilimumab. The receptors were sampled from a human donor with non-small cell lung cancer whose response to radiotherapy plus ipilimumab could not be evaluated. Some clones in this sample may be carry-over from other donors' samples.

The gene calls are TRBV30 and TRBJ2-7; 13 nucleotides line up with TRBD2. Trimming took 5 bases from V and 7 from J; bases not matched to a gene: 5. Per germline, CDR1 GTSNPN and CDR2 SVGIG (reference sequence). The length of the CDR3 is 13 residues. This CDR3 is CAWAPGLAGEQYF. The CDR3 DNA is TGTGCCTGGGCCCCGGGACTAGCGGGGGAGCAGTACTTC. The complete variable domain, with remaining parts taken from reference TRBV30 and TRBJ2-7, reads SQTIHQWPATLVQPVGSPLSLECTVEGTSNPNLYWYRQAAGRGLQLLFYSVGIGQISSEVPQNLSASRPQDRQFILSSKKLLLSDSGFYLCAWAPGLAGEQYFGPGTRLTVT.

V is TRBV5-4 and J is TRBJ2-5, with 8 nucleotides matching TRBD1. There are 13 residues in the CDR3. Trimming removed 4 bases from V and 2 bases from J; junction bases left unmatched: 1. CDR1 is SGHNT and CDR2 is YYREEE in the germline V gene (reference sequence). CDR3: CASSRDRQETQYF. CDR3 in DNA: TGTGCCAGCAGCCGGGACAGGCAAGAGACCCAGTACTTC.

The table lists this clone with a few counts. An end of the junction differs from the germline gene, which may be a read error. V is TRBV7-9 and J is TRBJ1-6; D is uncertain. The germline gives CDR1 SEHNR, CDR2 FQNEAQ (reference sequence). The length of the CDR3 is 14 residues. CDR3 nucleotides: TGTGCCAGCAGCTTAGTGCCCTATAATTCCCCCCTCCACTTT. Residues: CASSLVPYNSPLHF.

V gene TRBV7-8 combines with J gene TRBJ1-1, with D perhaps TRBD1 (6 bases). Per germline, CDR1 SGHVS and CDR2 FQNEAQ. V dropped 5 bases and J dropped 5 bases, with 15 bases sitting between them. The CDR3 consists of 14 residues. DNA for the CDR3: TGTGCCAGCAGCGAGGAATACAGGGAAACTGAAGCTTTCTTT. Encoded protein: CASSEEYRETEAFF.

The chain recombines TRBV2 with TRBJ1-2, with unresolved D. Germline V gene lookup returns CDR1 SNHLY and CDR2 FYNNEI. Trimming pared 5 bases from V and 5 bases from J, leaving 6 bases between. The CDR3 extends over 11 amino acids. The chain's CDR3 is CASSLGYGYTF. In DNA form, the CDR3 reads TGTGCCAGCAGTCTCGGGTATGGCTACACCTTC.

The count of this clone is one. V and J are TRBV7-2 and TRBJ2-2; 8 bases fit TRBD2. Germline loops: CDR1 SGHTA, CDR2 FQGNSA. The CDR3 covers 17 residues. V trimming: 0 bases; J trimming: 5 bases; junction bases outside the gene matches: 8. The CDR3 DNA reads TGTGCCAGCAGCTTAGCGCCGGCGGGGGGAGTGACCGGGGAGCTGTTTTTT. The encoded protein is CASSLAPAGGVTGELFF.

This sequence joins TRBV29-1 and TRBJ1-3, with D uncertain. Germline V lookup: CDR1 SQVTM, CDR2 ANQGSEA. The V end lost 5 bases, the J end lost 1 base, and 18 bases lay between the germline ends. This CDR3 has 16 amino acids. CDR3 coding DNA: TGCAGCGTTCTCGGAGGGCAGAATGTTTCTGGAAACACCATATATTTT. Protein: CSVLGGQNVSGNTIYF.

CDR3 sequence: CASSPVNQPQHF. The CDR3 nucleotides read TGTGCCAGCAGCCCGGTAAATCAGCCCCAGCATTTT. This chain connects TRBV28 to TRBJ1-5, with D uncertain. V was shortened by 6 bases and J by 4 bases, with 7 bases between the two germline ends. The CDR3 contains 12 residues. In germline, CDR1 is MDHEN, CDR2 SYDVKM. Variable domain in full (rest from reference TRBV28 and TRBJ1-5): DVKVTQSSRYLVKRTGEKVFLECVQDMDHENMFWYRQDPGLGLRLIYFSYDVKMKEKGDIPEGYSVSREKKERFSLILESASTNQTSMYLCASSPVNQPQHFGDGTRLSIL.

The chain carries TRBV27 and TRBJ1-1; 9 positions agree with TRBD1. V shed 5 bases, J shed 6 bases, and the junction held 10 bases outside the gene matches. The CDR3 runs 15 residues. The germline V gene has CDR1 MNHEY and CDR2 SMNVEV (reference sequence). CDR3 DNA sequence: TGTGCCAGCAGTCCGATTCCGGGACAGGGAGCTGAAGCTTTCTTT. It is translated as CASSPIPGQGAEAFF.

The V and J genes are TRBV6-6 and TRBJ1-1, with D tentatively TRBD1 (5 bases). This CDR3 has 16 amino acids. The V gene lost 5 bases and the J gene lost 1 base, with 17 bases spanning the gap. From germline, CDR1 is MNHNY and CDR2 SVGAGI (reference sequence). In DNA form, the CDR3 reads TGTGCCAGCAGTCCCGGGGGGGTTTTTGCGAACACTGAAGCTTTCTTT. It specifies CASSPGGVFANTEAFF.

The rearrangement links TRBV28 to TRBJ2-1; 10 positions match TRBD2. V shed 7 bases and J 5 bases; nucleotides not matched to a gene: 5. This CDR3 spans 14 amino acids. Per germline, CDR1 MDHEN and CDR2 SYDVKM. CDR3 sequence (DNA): TGTGCCAGCAAGAGAGCGGGGGGGCACAATGAGCAGTTCTTC. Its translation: CASKRAGGHNEQFF.

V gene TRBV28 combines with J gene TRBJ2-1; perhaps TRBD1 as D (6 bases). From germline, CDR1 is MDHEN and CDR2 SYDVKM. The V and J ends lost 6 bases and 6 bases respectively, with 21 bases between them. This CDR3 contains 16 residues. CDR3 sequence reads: CASRRQGVGQGNEQFF. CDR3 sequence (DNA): TGTGCCAGCAGGCGCCAAGGGGTGGGACAAGGCAATGAGCAGTTCTTC.

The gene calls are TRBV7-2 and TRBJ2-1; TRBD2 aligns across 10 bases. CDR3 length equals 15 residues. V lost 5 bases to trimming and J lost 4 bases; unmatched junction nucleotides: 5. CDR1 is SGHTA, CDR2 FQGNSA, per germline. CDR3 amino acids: CASSTGLAAYNEQFF. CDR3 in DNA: TGTGCCAGCAGCACCGGACTAGCGGCATACAATGAGCAGTTCTTC.

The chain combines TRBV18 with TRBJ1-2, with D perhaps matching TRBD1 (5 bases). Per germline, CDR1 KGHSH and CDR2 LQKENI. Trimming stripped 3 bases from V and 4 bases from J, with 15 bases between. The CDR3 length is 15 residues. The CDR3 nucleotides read TGTGCCAGCTCACCCCTGACCCGGGGGAGCTATGGCTACACCTTC. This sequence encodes CASSPLTRGSYGYTF.

The CDR3: CASSVAPEEAGYTF. The CDR3 nucleotides read TGTGCCAGCAGCGTAGCTCCGGAAGAGGCTGGCTACACCTTC. The genes are TRBV9 and TRBJ1-2, with D uncertain. V shed 0 bases and J shed 7 bases, with 13 bases lying between them. The CDR3 length is 14 residues. Germline V gene lookup returns CDR1 SGDLS and CDR2 YYNGEE.

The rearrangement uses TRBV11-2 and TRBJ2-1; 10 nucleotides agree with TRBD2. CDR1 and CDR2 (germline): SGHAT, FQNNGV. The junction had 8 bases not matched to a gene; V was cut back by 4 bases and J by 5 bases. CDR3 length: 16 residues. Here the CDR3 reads CASSSLIAGGDNEQFF. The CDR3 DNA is TGTGCCAGCAGCTCCCTTATAGCGGGGGGAGACAATGAGCAGTTCTTC.

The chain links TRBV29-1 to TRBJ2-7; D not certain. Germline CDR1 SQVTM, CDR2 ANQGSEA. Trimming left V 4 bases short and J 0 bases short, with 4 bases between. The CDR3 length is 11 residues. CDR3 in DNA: TGCAGCGTTGCTTACTCCTACGAGCAGTACTTC. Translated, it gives CSVAYSYEQYF.